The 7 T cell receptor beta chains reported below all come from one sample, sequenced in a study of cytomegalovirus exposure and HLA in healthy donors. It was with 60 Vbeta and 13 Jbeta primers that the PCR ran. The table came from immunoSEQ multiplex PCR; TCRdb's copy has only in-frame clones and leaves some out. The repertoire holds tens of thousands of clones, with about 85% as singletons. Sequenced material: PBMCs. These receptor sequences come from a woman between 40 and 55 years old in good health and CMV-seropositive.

The CDR3 reads CASTPSGSSYEQYF. The CDR3 DNA follows: TGTGCCAGCACCCCTAGCGGTTCCTCCTACGAGCAGTACTTC. This chain links TRBV28 with TRBJ2-7; TRBD2 matches 7 bases. V lost 7 bases and J lost 0; bases outside the gene matches: 6. This CDR3 comprises 14 residues. Germline lookup yields CDR1 MDHEN and CDR2 SYDVKM.

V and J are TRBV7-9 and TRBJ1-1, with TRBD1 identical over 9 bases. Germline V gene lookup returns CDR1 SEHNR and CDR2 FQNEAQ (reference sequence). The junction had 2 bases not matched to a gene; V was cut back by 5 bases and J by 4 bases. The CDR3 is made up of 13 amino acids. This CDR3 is CASSHRGPTEAFF. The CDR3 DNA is TGTGCCAGCAGCCACAGGGGGCCCACTGAAGCTTTCTTT.

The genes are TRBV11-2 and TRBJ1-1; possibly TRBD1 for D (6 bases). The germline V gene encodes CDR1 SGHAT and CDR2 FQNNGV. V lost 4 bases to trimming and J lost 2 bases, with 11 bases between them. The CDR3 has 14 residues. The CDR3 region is CASSSTGINTEAFF. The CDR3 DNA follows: TGTGCCAGCAGCTCTACAGGGATAAACACTGAAGCTTTCTTT.

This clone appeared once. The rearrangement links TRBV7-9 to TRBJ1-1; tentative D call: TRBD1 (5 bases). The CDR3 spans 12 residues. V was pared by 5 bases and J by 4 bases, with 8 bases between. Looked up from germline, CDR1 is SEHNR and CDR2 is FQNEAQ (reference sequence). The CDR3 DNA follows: TGTGCCAGCAGCACCGGGGGCACTGAAGCTTTCTTT. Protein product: CASSTGGTEAFF.

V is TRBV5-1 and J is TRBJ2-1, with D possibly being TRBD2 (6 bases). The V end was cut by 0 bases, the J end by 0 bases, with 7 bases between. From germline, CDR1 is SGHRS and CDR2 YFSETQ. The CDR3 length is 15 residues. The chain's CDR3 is CASSLDGSSYNEQFF. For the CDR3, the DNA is TGCGCCAGCAGCTTGGACGGGAGCTCCTACAATGAGCAGTTCTTC.

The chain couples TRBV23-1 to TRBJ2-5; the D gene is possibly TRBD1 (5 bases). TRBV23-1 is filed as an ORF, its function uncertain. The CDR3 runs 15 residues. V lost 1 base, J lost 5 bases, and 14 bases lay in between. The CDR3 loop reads CASSQWCSPGETQYF. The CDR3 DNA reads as TGCGCCAGCAGTCAATGGTGCAGTCCAGGGGAGACCCAGTACTTC.

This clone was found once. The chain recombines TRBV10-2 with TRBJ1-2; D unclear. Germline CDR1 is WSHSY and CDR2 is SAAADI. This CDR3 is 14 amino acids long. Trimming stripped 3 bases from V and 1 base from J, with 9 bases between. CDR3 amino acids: CASSDIEINYGYTF. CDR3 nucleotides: TGCGCCAGCAGTGATATAGAGATTAACTATGGCTACACCTTC.